The present entry profiles one T cell receptor (beta chain) with its context. As processed by the authors: Reference gene primers were amplified, and this amplification served to estimate nucleated cell counts. Libraries were prepared by immunoSEQ multiplex PCR; TCRdb keeps only in-frame clonotypes and omits some of them. The DNA was the basis for D and trimming; V, J and clone size are from that table. The table has about 43,000 clones, around 83% seen once. Germline-derived CDR1 and CDR2 are LNHDA and SQIVND (reference sequence). The CDR3 spans 16 residues. The V end was cut by 0 bases, the J end by 2 bases, with 14 bases between. The data stem from a study of blood T cell repertoires in COVID-19. Across the study: The United States, Italy and Spain supplied acute and convalescent COVID-19 samples. PBMCs, B-cell-depleted T cells, or T cells were the source of the cDNA or gDNA that made up the material.

Specimen: peripheral blood. The chain has TRBV19 and TRBJ2-7, with D perhaps matching TRBD2 (7 bases). This clonotype was obtained from a woman of 80 years or more with acute or convalescent COVID-19. The CDR3 is CASSIDGGPTAYEQYF. The CDR3 DNA is TGTGCCAGTAGTATAGACGGGGGGCCTACCGCCTACGAGCAGTACTTC.